This T cell receptor beta chain appears in the sequencing data of a study of T-cell reconstitution after alpha-beta-depleted transplantation in children. CDR3 length: 14 residues. Germline lookup yields CDR1 SGHRS and CDR2 YFSETQ. Unmatched junction bases numbered 2, after V lost 1 base and J lost 2 bases. The sample holds many counts of this clonotype. TCRbeta library preparation incorporated unique molecular identifiers. In TCRdb, the PCR reads were re-called with MiXCR into one record per CDR3 protein. This sample yields 280,000 or so distinct CDR3 sequences, of which roughly 10% are seen a single time; about a quarter belongs to the top ten.

The starting material was peripheral blood, obtained 180 days after TCRalphabeta/CD19-depleted stem cell transplant. This clonotype was sampled from a male patient between 2 and 9 years old who had a stem cell transplant for chronic granulomatous disease, so the T cells may come from the graft donor. The chain has TRBV5-1 and TRBJ2-7; 8 nucleotides line up with TRBD1. The CDR3 region has the DNA TGCGCCAGCAGCTTGAGGGACAGGACCTACGAGCAGTACTTC. Translating gives CASSLRDRTYEQYF. The whole variable domain, remainder taken from reference TRBV5-1 and TRBJ2-7, is KAGVTQTPRYLIKTRGQQVTLSCSPISGHRSVSWYQQTPGQGLQFLFEYFSETQRNKGNFPGRFSGRQFSNSRSEMNVSTLELGDSALYLCASSLRDRTYEQYFGPGTRLTVT.